The present TCR beta chain was sequenced within a study of blood T cell repertoires in COVID-19. Some clones are missing from TCRdb's copy, which holds only in-frame ones; the method was immunoSEQ multiplex PCR. Here the sample spans about 260,000 clones, about nine tenths being singletons. This CDR3 is built from 13 residues. Germline V gives CDR1 SEHNR, CDR2 FQNEAQ (reference sequence). V shed 5 bases, J shed 7 bases, and the junction held 4 bases outside the gene matches. The TCR comes from a man between 35 and 55 years old who had recovered from COVID-19. The specimen sequenced was peripheral blood. The chain uses TRBV7-9 and TRBJ1-2; 10 bases are shared with TRBD1. The CDR3: CASSRGTGAGYTF. The CDR3 DNA sequence: TGTGCCAGCAGCCGCGGGACAGGGGCTGGCTACACCTTC.